The entry below gives a single T cell receptor beta chain sequence along with its context. Its antigen is unidentified. The data are from a study of T cells after yellow fever vaccination. TCRdb called the 5' RACE reads again in MiXCR, with one record for every CDR3 protein. The table records more than 300,000 distinct CDR3 sequences, 3.5% to 4.5% of them present only once. Whole-study results and caveats: Of the clonotypes, a small share occurred in both CD4 and CD8 compartments.

This TCR was sampled from a man aged 18 to 29 who received the YFV17D yellow fever vaccine. The starting material was PBMCs, obtained 15 days after the yellow fever booster vaccination.

DNA of the CDR3: TGTGCCAGCAGCTTTAAACCCGGCTCACCCCTCCACTTT. Translation gives CASSFKPGSPLHF. The chain has TRBV7-2 and TRBJ1-6; D gene ambiguous. Germline V gene lookup returns CDR1 SGHTA and CDR2 FQGNSA. The CDR3 has 13 amino acids. Between the trimmed V and J ends, which lost 3 bases and 10 bases, there was a span of 10 bases.